The subject of this entry is one T cell receptor (beta chain). What it binds is not known. This entry comes from a study of cytomegalovirus exposure and HLA in healthy donors. Overall study context: From about 180 million T cells, an earlier analysis saw 110 million or so unique TCR beta sequences. General observations from the study: Later analysis placed DRB1 highest and HLA-C lowest in TCR association rates, which differed by HLA locus. Highly shared variants forming one cluster were likely a sequencing artifact. Apart from CMV serostatus, no immune exposure information was available.

Both 60 Vbeta primers and 13 Jbeta primers went into the PCR. Clones were read by immunoSEQ multiplex PCR, and TCRdb kept only the in-frame ones, dropping some. The sample holds fewer than 150,000 clones, over 70% seen once. Germline V gene sequence: CDR1 ENHRY, CDR2 SYGVKD. The CDR3 has 15 amino acids. Deletions cut 3 bases from V and 7 bases from J, with 18 bases between. The receptor's source is a male donor in good health and CMV-seronegative. The rearrangement joins TRBV10-3 to TRBJ1-2, with unresolved D. Sample: PBMCs. The CDR3 coding sequence is TGTGCCATCAGTGACTTCAAGGGAGTTCTCCCTGGCTACACCTTC. Its translation is CAISDFKGVLPGYTF.